Presented here are 5 T cell receptor beta chains from one specimen sequenced in a study of Ad26.COV2.S vaccination and SARS-CoV-2 variants. Sequenced by immunoSEQ multiplex PCR; TCRdb stores in-frame clones only, minus some. The sample includes hundreds of thousands of clones, roughly nine tenths of them seen just once. Treatment noted: approximately 18 received Ad26.COV2.S at low or high dose, single or two shots; about five received placebo; per-sample allocation not given. Specimen acquisition occurred on day 63 following the initial vaccine or placebo injection. The sequences come from peripheral blood, collected in a trial of Ad26.COV2.S vaccine versus placebo. Receptors were obtained from a person between 18 and 65 years old who received the Ad26.COV2.S COVID-19 vaccine or a placebo.

The chain couples TRBV7-9 to TRBJ1-6; 9 positions match TRBD1. The CDR3 contains 16 residues. The junction had 12 bases not matched to a gene; V was cut back by 5 bases and J by 10 bases. Looked up from germline, CDR1 is SEHNR and CDR2 is FQNEAQ (reference sequence). CDR3 in amino acids: CASSIRRGQGQSPLHF. CDR3 DNA: TGTGCCAGCAGCATCCGCCGGGGACAGGGCCAATCACCCCTCCACTTT.

This sequence joins TRBV29-1 and TRBJ2-7; TRBD1 aligns across 7 bases. This CDR3 has 13 amino acids. The germline CDR1 and CDR2 sequences are SQVTM and ANQGSEA. Trimming cost V 3 bases and J 3 bases; bases outside gene matches: 5. This CDR3 is CSVEGTVDYEQYF. CDR3 nucleotides: TGCAGCGTTGAGGGGACAGTTGACTACGAGCAGTACTTC.

V is TRBV9 and J is TRBJ2-7, with TRBD2 matching 9 bases. Germline CDR1 SGDLS, CDR2 YYNGEE. This CDR3 is 16 amino acids long. V trimming: 0 bases; J trimming: 4 bases; junction bases outside the gene matches: 8. The CDR3 reads CASSVDVRTSAYEQYF. As DNA, the CDR3 is TGTGCCAGCAGCGTAGATGTTCGGACTAGCGCTTACGAGCAGTACTTC.

The rearrangement uses TRBV7-8 and TRBJ1-2; D might be TRBD1 (6 bases). V was trimmed by 4 bases and J by 4 bases, leaving 28 bases between them. The germline CDR1 and CDR2 sequences are SGHVS and FQNEAQ. The CDR3 extends over 19 amino acids. In DNA, the CDR3 is TGTGCCAGCAGCTCCCGAGGAATGGGGGACAACCAAGGAATCTATGGCTACACCTTC. It specifies CASSSRGMGDNQGIYGYTF.

The V call is TRBV3-1 (or the pseudogene TRBV3-2), the J call TRBJ2-3, with D unresolved. The V end was cut by 0 bases, the J end by 2 bases, with 15 bases between. There are 17 residues in the CDR3. In germline, CDR1 is LGHDT, CDR2 YNNKEL (reference sequence). The CDR3 DNA is TGTGCCAGCAGCCAAGAAGGCCGGGCGGCATCCACAGATACGCAGTATTTT. This gives the protein CASSQEGRAASTDTQYF.